Here is one TCR beta chain with its context. Its antigen target is currently unknown. Base qualities are not recorded, but no much larger clone differs from it by a single base. These data belong to a study of T cell responses to AZD1222 COVID-19 vaccine (TCRdb year 2021). Background for the entire study: AZD1222 recipients with second doses at about 4 weeks or about 12 weeks were pooled, because spike-specific TCR depth and breadth did not differ between schedules. TCR sequencing covered 233 trial participants: about 210 given two doses of AZD1222 and 26 given two doses of MenACWY control vaccine. Enrollment into the trials was organized by age into subgroups of 18-55, 56-69 and 70-plus years, and those subgroups contained roughly 140, 27 and 60 TCR-sequenced participants, respectively. The full study reports these points: Epitopes outside the regions mutated in the B.1.351 and B.1.1.7 variants were reportedly recognized by nearly half of the unique spike-specific TCRs. In the small 56-69-year group, the increase in depth fell short of significance, most likely because of low power. Most participants were white British and females outnumbered males, and the authors suggested that clonal diversity may have been underestimated. The whole spike protein was spanned by vaccine-associated CD4 TCRs, and dominant responses were seen in regions 160-218 and 743-854. Conclusions about previously exposed vaccinees are limited because only five to seven AZD1222 recipients were SARS-CoV-2 seropositive at baseline. Because no day 14 peak-response samples were available, repertoires were characterized only after the peak T cell response. A significant rise in spike-specific TCR breadth and depth was observed after two AZD1222 doses relative to day 0 and relative to MenACWY recipients.

The CDR3 regions of human TCRbeta chains were analyzed by immunosequencing. In the authors' own workflow: Repertoire TCRs were checked for matches against a reference library of SARS-CoV-2-specific TCRs that had been generated using the MIRA antigen-specificity platform. Breadth was defined as the fraction of unique TCRs that were SARS-CoV-2-associated. Depth was defined as the fraction of total T cells that were SARS-CoV-2-associated. Using the MIRA data, each spike-specific TCR was mapped to the spike region that the TCR reacts to and placed in a CD4 or CD8 class. Log10-transformed breadth and depth values were compared by one-way ANOVA with Sidak's multiple comparisons tests. Not all clones reach the TCRdb copy of this immuneACCESS table, which keeps in-frame sequences only. Checked studies attribute under half of the gap to unresolved V genes and leave the rest unexplained. The V and J calls and clone size were taken over from that table, and D and trimming were inferred from the DNA. Counted in this sample were tens of thousands of clones; roughly 87% of them appeared once. The top ten hold 5.8% of the sample.

The label giving this sample's time point can be read as: baseline before first vaccination. The vaccinee samples were drawn from two UK trials, COV001 and COV002, one of which was a single-blind randomized controlled phase 2/3 trial testing AZD1222 (ChAdOx1 nCoV-19) in healthy adults. For TCRbeta chain sequencing, PBMC samples from trial participants were taken at day 0 and at day 28 after the second dose. Sequenced material: peripheral blood, taken on day 0 of AZD1222 vaccination. The origin of this receptor is an adult in good health.

The sequenced DNA is TGTGCCATCAGGGGGGTTGGGGCGAACACCGGGGAGCTGTTTTTT. Protein translation: CAIRGVGANTGELFF. Recombination joined TRBV10-3 with TRBJ2-2, with the D assignment possibly TRBD1 or TRBD2, given 5 matching bases for each. The CDR3 covers 15 residues, taking in both the cysteine and the phenylalanine. The read is trimmed to its CDR3 DNA, 45 bases read in frame from base 1. CDR1 is given as ENHRY and CDR2 as SYGVKD, both from the germline V gene. Between the V and J ends, shortened by 6 bases and 0 bases respectively, the junction contains 11 bases.